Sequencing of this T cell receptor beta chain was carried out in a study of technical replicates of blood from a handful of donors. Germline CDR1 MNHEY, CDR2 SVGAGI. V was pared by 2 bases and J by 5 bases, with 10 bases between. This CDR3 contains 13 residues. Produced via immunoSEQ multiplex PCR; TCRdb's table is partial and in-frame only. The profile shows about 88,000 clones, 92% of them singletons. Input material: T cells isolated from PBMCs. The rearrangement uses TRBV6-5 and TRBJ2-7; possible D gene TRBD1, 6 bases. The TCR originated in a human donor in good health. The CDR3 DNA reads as TGTGCCAGCAGTTACGGCCCAGGGGACGAGCAGTACTTC. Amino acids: CASSYGPGDEQYF.